This record covers a single TCR beta chain. This sample also contains other DNA sequences that code for the same CDR3. As handled by the study authors: Scientists estimated how many nucleated cells there were by amplifying reference gene primers. Assay: immunoSEQ multiplex PCR; the TCRdb copy retains only in-frame clones and omits some. V and J calls and clone size are given by that table; D and trimming were obtained from the DNA. The sample includes about 170,000 clones, about 80% of them seen just once. The sample is drawn from a study of blood T cell repertoires in COVID-19. Study-level background: In each case, the material was cDNA or gDNA derived from T cells, B-cell-depleted T cells, or PBMCs.

J lost 5 bases, V lost 3 bases, and 1 base had no gene match. The CDR3 sequence is 15 residues long. Germline lookup yields CDR1 MDHEN and CDR2 SYDVKM. Sequencing used peripheral blood. This clonotype originated in a man in his 70s with active or convalescent COVID-19. J is TRBJ2-2 and V is TRBV28; 12 bases match TRBD2. The CDR3 DNA reads TGTGCCAGCAGTTTTGGGACTAGCGGGACCGGGGAGCTGTTTTTT. Its protein product is CASSFGTSGTGELFF.